The present T cell receptor beta chain was sequenced within a study of cytomegalovirus exposure and HLA in healthy donors. Study-level background: Prior work identified 120 million or so unique TCR beta sequences in around 170 million T cells. Regarding the study as a whole: Later analysis demonstrated an association between a missense DCLRE1C variant and TCR beta V- and J-gene trimming.

CDR1 SEHNR and CDR2 FQNEAQ come from the germline V gene (reference sequence). The V end was cut by 1 base, the J end by 6 bases, with 10 bases between. The length of the CDR3 is 14 residues. With respect to this clone: Its antigen remains unidentified.

Both 60 Vbeta primers and 13 Jbeta primers went into the PCR. Generated by immunoSEQ multiplex PCR, the TCRdb table keeps only in-frame clones and is missing some. The sample shows about 160,000 clones, 84% of them seen only once. What was sequenced was PBMCs. This TCR was sampled from a man aged 18 to 35 in good health and CMV-seronegative. J is TRBJ2-1 and V is TRBV7-9; D remains unclear. The CDR3 sequence is CASSLVASFNEQFF. CDR3 sequence (DNA): TGTGCCAGCAGCTTAGTAGCTAGTTTCAATGAGCAGTTCTTC.